This T cell receptor beta chain was found in a study of blood T cell repertoires in COVID-19. Whole-study context: Researchers got acute and convalescent COVID-19 samples from the United States, Italy and Spain. T cells, B-cell-depleted T cells, or PBMCs supplied cDNA or gDNA.

This clone was observed once. Authors' analysis steps: Nucleated cell number was recorded as an estimate derived from reference gene primer amplification. The assay was immunoSEQ multiplex PCR, and TCRdb's table has in-frame clones only and misses some. D and trimming were read from the DNA, whereas the V and J calls and clone size are those reported in that table. The sample has fewer than 65,000 clones, around 80% seen once. Trimming at V came to 4 bases and at J to 2 bases, leaving 4 bases not matched to a gene. Germline V CDR1 and CDR2: SGHKS, YYEKEE (reference sequence). The CDR3 covers 17 residues.

Sequencing was carried out using peripheral blood. The source is a man in his 70s with acute or convalescent COVID-19. This chain joins TRBV5-5 and TRBJ2-2, with 14 bases identical to TRBD2. CDR3 sequence reads: CASSATSGRANTGELFF. CDR3 coding DNA: TGTGCCAGCAGCGCGACTAGCGGGAGGGCCAACACCGGGGAGCTGTTTTTT.